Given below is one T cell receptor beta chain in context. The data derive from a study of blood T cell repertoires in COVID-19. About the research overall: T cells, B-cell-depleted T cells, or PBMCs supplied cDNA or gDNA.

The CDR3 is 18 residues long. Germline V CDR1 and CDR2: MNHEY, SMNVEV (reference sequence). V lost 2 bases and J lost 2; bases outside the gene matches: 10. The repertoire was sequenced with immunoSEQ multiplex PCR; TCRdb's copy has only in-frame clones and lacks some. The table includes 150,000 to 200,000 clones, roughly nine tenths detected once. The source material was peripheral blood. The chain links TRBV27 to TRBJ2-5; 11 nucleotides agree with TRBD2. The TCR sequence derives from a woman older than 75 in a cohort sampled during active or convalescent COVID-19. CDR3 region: CASSLKGLAEETQETQYF. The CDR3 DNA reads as TGTGCCAGCAGTTTAAAGGGACTAGCGGAGGAAACTCAAGAGACCCAGTACTTC.